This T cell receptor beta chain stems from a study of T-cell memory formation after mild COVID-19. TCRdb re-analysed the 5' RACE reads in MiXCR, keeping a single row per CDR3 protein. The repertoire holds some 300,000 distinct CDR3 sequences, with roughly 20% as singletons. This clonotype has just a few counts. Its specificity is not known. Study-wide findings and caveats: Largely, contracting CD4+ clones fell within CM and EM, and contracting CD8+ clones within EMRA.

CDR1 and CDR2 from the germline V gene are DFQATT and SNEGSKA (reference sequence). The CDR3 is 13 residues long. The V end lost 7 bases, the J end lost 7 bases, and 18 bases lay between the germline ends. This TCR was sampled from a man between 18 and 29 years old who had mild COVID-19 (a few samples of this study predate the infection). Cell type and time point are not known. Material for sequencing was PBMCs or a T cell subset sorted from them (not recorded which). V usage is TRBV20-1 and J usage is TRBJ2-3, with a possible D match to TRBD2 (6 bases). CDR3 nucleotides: TGCAGTGTGGACTATAGAGAAGGCAATACGCAGTATTTT. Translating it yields CSVDYREGNTQYF.